The rows below give T cell receptor beta chains drawn from one sample of a study of cytomegalovirus exposure and HLA in healthy donors. The repertoire was sequenced with immunoSEQ multiplex PCR; TCRdb's copy has only in-frame clones and lacks some. In the table there are around 140,000 clones, 50% to 75% of which are singletons. Material for sequencing was PBMCs. The receptors originated from a woman aged 35 to 49 in good health and CMV-seronegative. Both conserved end residues are part of each CDR3. The D gene is left open where the match is weak. Clone size is stated in some rows and not others, as once, few, many or a class when expanded.

clone size	V gene	J gene	D gene	CDR3 protein	CDR3 DNA
NA	TRBV18	TRBJ1-5	NA	CASSSDRNQPQHF	TGTGCCAGCTCATCGGACAGAAATCAGCCCCAGCATTTT
NA	TRBV10-3	TRBJ2-3	TRBD2	CAISEFSGGAGDTQYF	TGTGCCATCAGTGAGTTTAGCGGGGGGGCAGGTGATACGCAGTATTTT
NA	TRBV4-2	TRBJ1-5	TRBD1	CASSQEGTDNQPQHF	TGTGCCAGCAGCCAAGAAGGGACAGACAATCAGCCCCAGCATTTT
NA	TRBV27	TRBJ2-3	TRBD1	CASSLKGARADTQYF	TGTGCCAGCAGTTTAAAGGGGGCAAGGGCAGATACGCAGTATTTT
few	TRBV11-2	TRBJ1-2	TRBD1	CASSLDRDRGVYGYTF	TGTGCCAGCAGCTTAGATCGGGACAGGGGCGTCTATGGCTACACCTTC
NA	TRBV18	TRBJ1-5	TRBD1	CASSPQGAGQPQHF	TGTGCCAGCTCACCCCAGGGGGCCGGCCAGCCCCAGCATTTT
NA	TRBV11-2	TRBJ2-7	NA	CASSLGDKYEQYF	TGTGCCAGCAGCTTAGGTGACAAATACGAGCAGTACTTC
many	TRBV7-3	TRBJ1-1	TRBD1	CASSERDRGRAFF	TGTGCCAGCAGCGAACGGGACAGGGGGCGAGCTTTCTTT
NA	TRBV30	TRBJ2-1	NA	CAWSYGNEQFF	TGTGCCTGGAGTTACGGCAATGAGCAGTTCTTC
NA	TRBV5-1	TRBJ2-2	NA	CASSLIPSGELFF	TGCGCCAGCAGCTTGATTCCCTCCGGGGAGCTGTTTTTT
NA	TRBV2	TRBJ1-5	NA	CASSEVGALNQPQHF	TGTGCCAGCAGTGAAGTAGGGGCGCTCAATCAGCCCCAGCATTTT
NA	TRBV6-1	TRBJ1-1	NA	CASSEARQTLNTEAFF	TGTGCCAGCAGTGAAGCGCGACAGACCCTGAACACTGAAGCTTTCTTT
once	TRBV2	TRBJ2-1	TRBD1	CASGIPDRGYEQFF	TGTGCCAGCGGGATTCCGGACAGGGGATATGAGCAGTTCTTC
once	TRBV19	TRBJ1-1	TRBD1	CASMLGQGAGENTEAFF	TGTGCCAGTATGTTGGGACAGGGTGCCGGGGAGAACACTGAAGCTTTCTTT
NA	TRBV6-1	TRBJ1-2	NA	CASSEANGHGYGYTF	TGTGCCAGCAGTGAAGCAAATGGACACGGCTATGGCTACACCTTC
NA	TRBV6-5	TRBJ2-7	NA	CASSYSRGGGYEQYF	TGTGCCAGCAGTTACTCCCGGGGTGGTGGTTACGAGCAGTACTTC
NA	TRBV6-5	TRBJ2-1	TRBD2	CASRTAGGHNEQFF	TGTGCCAGCAGAACAGCGGGGGGCCACAATGAGCAGTTCTTC
few	TRBV5-8	TRBJ1-5	NA	CASSLTRNQPQHF	TGTGCCAGCAGCTTGACCCGGAATCAGCCCCAGCATTTT
NA	TRBV27	TRBJ1-1	NA	CASSPSQGEYVTEAFF	TGTGCCAGCAGTCCCTCCCAAGGAGAGTACGTCACTGAAGCTTTCTTT
NA	TRBV27	TRBJ1-5	NA	CASSLGRGQPQHF	TGTGCCAGCAGTTTAGGGAGGGGTCAGCCCCAGCATTTT